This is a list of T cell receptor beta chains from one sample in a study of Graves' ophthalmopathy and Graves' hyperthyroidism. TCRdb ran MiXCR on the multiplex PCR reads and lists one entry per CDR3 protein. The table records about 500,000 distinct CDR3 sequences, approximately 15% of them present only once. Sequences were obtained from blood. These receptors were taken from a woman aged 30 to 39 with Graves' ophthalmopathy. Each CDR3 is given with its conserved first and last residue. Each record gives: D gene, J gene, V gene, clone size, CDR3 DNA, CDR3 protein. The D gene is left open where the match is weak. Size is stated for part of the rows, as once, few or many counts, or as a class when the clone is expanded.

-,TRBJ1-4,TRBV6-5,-,TGTGCCAGCAGTTACTCTTCGGGGGCGATCGATGAAAAACTGTTTTTT,CASSYSSGAIDEKLFF
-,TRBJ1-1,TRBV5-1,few,TGCGCCAGCTACTCCGCGAACACTGAAGCTTTCTTT,CASYSANTEAFF
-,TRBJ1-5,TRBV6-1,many,TGTGCCAGCAGTGACCCCCCGGGACTTGGCCAGCATTTT,CASSDPPGLGQHF
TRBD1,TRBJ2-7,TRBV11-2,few,TGTGCCAGCAGCCCCCCGGGACAGCCATTGTACGAGCAGTACTTC,CASSPPGQPLYEQYF
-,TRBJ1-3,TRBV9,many,TGTGCCAGCAGCGTAGCCGACTGGGGTGGAAACACCATATATTTT,CASSVADWGGNTIYF
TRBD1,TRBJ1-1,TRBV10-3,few,TGTGCCATCAGGCGGGACAGCATAAACACTGAAGCTTTCTTT,CAIRRDSINTEAFF
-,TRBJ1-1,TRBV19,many,TGTGCCAGCGGGGTTCTGGGGGCGAACACTGAAGCTTTCTTT,CASGVLGANTEAFF
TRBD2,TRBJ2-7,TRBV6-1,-,TGTGCCAGCAGTGCTGTAGCGGGAGGGCTCGAGCAGTACTTC,CASSAVAGGLEQYF
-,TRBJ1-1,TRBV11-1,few,TGTGCCAGCAGCTCCTTTCAGGGGTCGTTGAACACTGAAGCTTTCTTT,CASSSFQGSLNTEAFF
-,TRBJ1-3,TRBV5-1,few,TGCGCCAGCAGCCAGATGGGACCGAGCTCTGGAAACACCATATATTTT,CASSQMGPSSGNTIYF
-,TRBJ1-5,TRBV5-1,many,TGCGCCAGCAGCTTGACAGTGGGTGGGCCCGATGCGCCCCAGCATTTT,CASSLTVGGPDAPQHF
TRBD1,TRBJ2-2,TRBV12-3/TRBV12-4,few,TGTGCCAGCAGGATGACAGGGGAAACCGGGGAGCTGTTTTTT,CASRMTGETGELFF
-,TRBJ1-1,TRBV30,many,TGTGCCTGGACCCCTACCCCCACTGAAGCTTTCTTT,CAWTPTPTEAFF
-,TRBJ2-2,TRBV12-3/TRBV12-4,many,TGTGCCACTTGGTTAGGTGTCGGGGAGCTGTTTTTT,CATWLGVGELFF